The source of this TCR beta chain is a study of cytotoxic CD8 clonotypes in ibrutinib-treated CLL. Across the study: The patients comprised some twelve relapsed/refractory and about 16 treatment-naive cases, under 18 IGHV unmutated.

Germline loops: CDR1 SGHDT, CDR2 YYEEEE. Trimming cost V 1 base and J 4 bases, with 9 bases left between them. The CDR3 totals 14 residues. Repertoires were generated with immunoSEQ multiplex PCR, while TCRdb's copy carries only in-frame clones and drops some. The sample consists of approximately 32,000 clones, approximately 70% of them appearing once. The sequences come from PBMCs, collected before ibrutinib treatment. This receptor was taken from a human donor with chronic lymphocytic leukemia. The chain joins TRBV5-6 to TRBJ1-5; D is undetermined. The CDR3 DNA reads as TGTGCCAGCAGCTTGTTGGCAGAGAATCAGCCCCAGCATTTT. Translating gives CASSLLAENQPQHF. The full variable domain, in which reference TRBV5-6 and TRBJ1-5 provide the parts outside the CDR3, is DAGVTQSPTHLIKTRGQQVTLRCSPKSGHDTVSWYQQALGQGPQFIFQYYEEEERQRGNFPDRFSGHQFPNYSSELNVNALLLGDSALYLCASSLLAENQPQHFGDGTRLSIL.